The sequence of this T cell receptor beta chain was determined in a study of glioma-infiltrating T cells after dendritic cell vaccination (dated by TCRdb to about 2016). At the level of the whole study: The cohort comprised about 15 glioblastoma patients from Phase I and II dendritic cell vaccination trials, 9 newly diagnosed and 6 with recurrent disease. The vaccine was prepared from monocyte-derived dendritic cells that were cultured for 6 to 7 days with IL-4 and GM-CSF and then pulsed overnight with autologous tumor lysate. Each patient was given three intradermal dendritic cell vaccine injections, spaced two weeks apart, in the arm below the axilla. TCR sequencing metrics, including TIL content and tumor-blood repertoire overlap, were correlated with survival after dendritic cell vaccination. Patients received autologous tumor lysate-pulsed dendritic cell vaccination between the early 2000s and the early 2010s. In glioblastoma patients vaccinated with dendritic cells, deep sequencing of TCR beta CDR3 regions served to measure the amount of tumor-infiltrating lymphocytes and to compare repertoires between tumor and blood.

Using the immunoSEQ assay, TCRB CDR3 regions were amplified from 1.5 to 2 micrograms of genomic DNA, or from all available DNA when less than that was on hand. Multiplex PCR used 60 forward primers for TCR V beta segments and 13 reverse primers for J beta segments. Synthetic control templates were spiked into each sample at limiting dilution to estimate reads per starting template. The Illumina HiSeq System generated sequencing reads of 87 bp. Regarding the original processing steps: PCR and sequencing errors were removed by merging closely related sequences with a nearest neighbor algorithm. TCR overlap was measured as the percentage of unique tumor TCR beta sequences that were also present in the peripheral blood of the same patient. The clones in this table, taken by TCRdb from immuneACCESS, are in-frame only. Not every clone is retained; where verified, under half of the shortfall comes from an unresolved V gene, and the cause of the rest is unknown. Clone size and V and J calls were adopted from that table, with D and trimming inferred from the DNA. The sample records about 96,000 clones, about four fifths of which are singletons. The ten largest account for roughly 5.7% of the sample.

The CDR3 starts with the cysteine, ends with the phenylalanine, and has 14 residues. Only CDR3 DNA is held: 42 bases, read in frame from base 1. The germline V gene (reference sequence) sets CDR1 to MNHEY and CDR2 to SMNVEV. V and J are truncated by 6 bases and 2 bases respectively, leaving an intervening sequence of 11 bases. Patients were selected for having adequate residual fresh-frozen tumor tissue and more than two years of available survival data. Although molecular status otherwise differed among the glioblastoma patients, no patient had an isocitrate dehydrogenase mutation. PBMC were collected before vaccination, two weeks after the third vaccination, and at tumor progression if progression occurred. The Qiagen DNeasy Blood extraction Kit was used for extraction of genomic DNA. The full study reports these points: The three-group TCR overlap response model was described as speculative and requiring prospective validation. TCR clonality showed no direct relationship with survival, which suggests that a diverse polyclonal response may be important. After dendritic cell vaccination, a higher estimated pretreatment TIL content predicted longer time to progression and overall survival. The cohort was small and heterogeneous, only a few patients had full blood and tumor sets, and even fewer had initial-recurrent tumor pairs.

With regard to this clone: What antigen it recognizes has not been identified. Base qualities were left out, and no much larger clone turns up one base away.

Source: blood, taken before dendritic cell vaccination. This clonotype was obtained from a human donor with glioblastoma. The chain couples TRBV27 to TRBJ2-1; TRBD2 might be the D gene, on 6 matching bases. The CDR3 reads as follows: CASSPGVTYNEQFF. In nucleotides, the sequence is TGTGCCAGCAGCCCGGGAGTCACCTACAATGAGCAGTTCTTC.